The clone carrying this T cell receptor (beta chain) is labeled medium-sized. Its antigen is still unknown. Alongside a J-beta primer mix, a sample-barcoded 5' primer served in a second PCR lasting roughly 6 to 12 cycles. Each CDR3 protein is one row after TCRdb ran MiXCR on the 5' RACE reads. The sample records about 600,000 distinct CDR3 sequences, around 48% being singletons. The CDR3 consists of 15 residues. Germline assignment: CDR1 MNHEY and CDR2 SVGAGI. V was shortened by 7 bases and J by 0 bases, with 13 bases between the two germline ends. This entry comes from a study of blood T cells in healthy people across ages. Study observations and caveats: The study could not conclusively compare naive and antigen-experienced cells, given its unsorted PBMCs.

The chain uses TRBV6-5 and TRBJ2-1; D call uncertain. The sample comprised blood. This clonotype was obtained from a man older than 75 in good health. The CDR3 nucleotides are TGTGCCAGCACCAAACTATTCAACTCCTACAATGAGCAGTTCTTC. Translated, it gives CASTKLFNSYNEQFF.